The 8 T cell receptor beta chains below all came from one sample that was sequenced in a study of chemoradiotherapy in HPV16-positive cancers. Some clones are missing from TCRdb's copy, which holds only in-frame ones; the method was immunoSEQ multiplex PCR. The top ten hold roughly 5.1% of the sample, which has fewer than 40,000 clones, under 80% seen once. The sequencing here drew on blood, taken from a patient who underwent chemoradiotherapy. The source of these receptors is a human donor with HPV-associated anogenital cancer.

This clone turned up a few times. This sequence joins TRBV2 and TRBJ1-5; unclear D gene. Germline values: CDR1 SNHLY, CDR2 FYNNEI. The CDR3 is made up of 14 amino acids. V lost 4 bases to trimming and J lost 5 bases, with 12 bases between them. CDR3 nucleotide sequence: TGTGCCAGCAGTGTGGTTTCAAGGTATCAGCCCCAGCATTTT. Protein sequence: CASSVVSRYQPQHF.

The rearrangement joins TRBV5-6 to TRBJ1-3; D unclear. Germline V gene sequence: CDR1 SGHDT, CDR2 YYEEEE. The CDR3 has 15 residues. Trimming stripped 7 bases from V and 3 bases from J, with 17 bases between. CDR3 nucleotides: TGTGCCAGCGCCCCCGATCGGGTTTTTGGAAACACCATATATTTT. Residues: CASAPDRVFGNTIYF.

J is TRBJ1-3 and V is TRBV5-4; possible D gene TRBD1, 6 bases. This CDR3 region has 13 residues. V was pared by 4 bases and J by 4 bases, with 9 bases between. The germline CDR1 and CDR2 sequences are SGHNT and YYREEE (reference sequence). The CDR3 DNA is TGTGCCAGCAGCAGGGGGGCGGGAAACACCATATATTTT. Translating it yields CASSRGAGNTIYF.

This sequence joins TRBV5-5 and TRBJ1-1; possibly TRBD1 for D (5 bases). The CDR3 length is 17 residues. V was pared by 4 bases and J by 0 bases, with 19 bases between. From germline, CDR1 is SGHKS and CDR2 YYEKEE (reference sequence). In DNA, the CDR3 is TGTGCCAGCAGCGCGGCTCCCGGGACTCTCATGAACACTGAAGCTTTCTTT. Amino acids: CASSAAPGTLMNTEAFF.

CDR3 nucleotides: TGTGCCAGCAGTGAAGGCGGCAGGGTAGGCGAGCAGTACTTC. Residues: CASSEGGRVGEQYF. V and J are TRBV6-1 and TRBJ2-7; tentative D call: TRBD1 (5 bases). The CDR3 runs 14 residues. V was clipped by 1 base and J by 6 bases, with 13 bases between them. CDR1 is MNHNS, CDR2 SASEGT, per germline.

The sample holds a few counts of this clone. The rearrangement joins TRBV6-5 to TRBJ1-6; TRBD1 aligns across 7 bases. The CDR3 contains 16 residues. V shed 4 bases, J shed 6 bases, and the junction held 9 bases outside the gene matches. CDR1 is MNHEY, CDR2 SVGAGI, per germline. CDR3 nucleotides: TGTGCCAGCAGTTTAAGACAGGGAGATGGTAATTCACCCCTCCACTTT. This codes for CASSLRQGDGNSPLHF.

The J gene is TRBJ2-7, the V gene TRBV6-1; 10 positions match TRBD1. Trimming at V came to 2 bases and at J to 4 bases, leaving 5 bases not matched to a gene. CDR1 and CDR2 from the germline V gene are MNHNS and SASEGT. There are 15 residues in the CDR3. CDR3 amino acids: CASSEYDRGHYEQYF. CDR3 DNA: TGTGCCAGCAGTGAATACGACAGGGGGCATTACGAGCAGTACTTC.

The rearrangement joins TRBV29-1 to TRBJ2-3, with a possible D match to TRBD1 (6 bases). The germline V and J ends were trimmed by 8 bases and 6 bases, with 24 bases remaining between them. The CDR3 spans 15 residues. Germline V gene sequence: CDR1 SQVTM, CDR2 ANQGSEA. This CDR3 is CSFHRRQDVGDTQYF. The CDR3 DNA is TGCAGCTTCCACCGCCGACAGGACGTCGGGGATACGCAGTATTTT.